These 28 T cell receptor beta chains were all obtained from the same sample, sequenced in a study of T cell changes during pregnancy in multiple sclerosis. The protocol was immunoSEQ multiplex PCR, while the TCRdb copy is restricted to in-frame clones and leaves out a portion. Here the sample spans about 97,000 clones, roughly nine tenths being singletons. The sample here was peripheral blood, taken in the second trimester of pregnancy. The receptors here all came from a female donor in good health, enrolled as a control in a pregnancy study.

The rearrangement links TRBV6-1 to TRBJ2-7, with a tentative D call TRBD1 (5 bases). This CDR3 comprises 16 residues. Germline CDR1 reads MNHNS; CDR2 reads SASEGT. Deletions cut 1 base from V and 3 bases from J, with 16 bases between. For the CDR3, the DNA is TGTGCCAGCAGTGAAGGGGGCCGTGCGAGAGGCTACGAGCAGTACTTC. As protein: CASSEGGRARGYEQYF.

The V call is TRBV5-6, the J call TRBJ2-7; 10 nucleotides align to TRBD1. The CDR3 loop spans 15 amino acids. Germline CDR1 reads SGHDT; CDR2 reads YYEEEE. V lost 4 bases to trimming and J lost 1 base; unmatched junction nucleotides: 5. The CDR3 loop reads CASSRPGQGSYEQYF. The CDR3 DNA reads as TGTGCCAGCAGCCGGCCGGGACAGGGGTCCTACGAGCAGTACTTC.

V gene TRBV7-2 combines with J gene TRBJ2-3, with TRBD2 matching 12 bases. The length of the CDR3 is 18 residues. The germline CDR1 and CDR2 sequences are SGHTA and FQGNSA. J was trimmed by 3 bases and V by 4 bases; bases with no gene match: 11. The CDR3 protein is CASSSRGLAGGYTDTQYF. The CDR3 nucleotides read TGTGCCAGCAGCTCAAGGGGGCTAGCGGGGGGGTATACAGATACGCAGTATTTT.

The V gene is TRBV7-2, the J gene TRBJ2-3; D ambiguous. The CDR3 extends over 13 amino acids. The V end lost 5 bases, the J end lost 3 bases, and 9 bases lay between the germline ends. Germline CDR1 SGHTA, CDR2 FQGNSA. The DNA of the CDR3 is TGTGCCAGCAGCCGCGACGGGACAGATACGCAGTATTTT. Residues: CASSRDGTDTQYF.

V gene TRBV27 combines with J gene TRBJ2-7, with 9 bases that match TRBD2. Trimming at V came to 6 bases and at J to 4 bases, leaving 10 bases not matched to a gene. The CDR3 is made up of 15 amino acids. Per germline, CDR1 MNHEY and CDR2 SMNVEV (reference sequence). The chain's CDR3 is CASSSSGTSSYEQYF. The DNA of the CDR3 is TGTGCCAGCAGCTCCTCGGGGACTAGCTCTTACGAGCAGTACTTC.

The CDR3, as DNA: TGTGCCAGCAGTGACGGGATAGAAAACACTGAAGCTTTCTTT. It specifies CASSDGIENTEAFF. V is TRBV2 and J is TRBJ1-1; no reliable D call. Germline CDR1 SNHLY, CDR2 FYNNEI. The germline V and J ends were trimmed by 3 bases and 2 bases, with 10 bases remaining between them. The CDR3 length is 14 residues.

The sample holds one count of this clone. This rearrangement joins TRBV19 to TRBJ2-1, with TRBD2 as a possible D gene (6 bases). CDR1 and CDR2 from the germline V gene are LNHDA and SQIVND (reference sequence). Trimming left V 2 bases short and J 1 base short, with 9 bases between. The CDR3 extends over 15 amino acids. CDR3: CASSIPSGSYNEQFF. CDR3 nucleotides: TGTGCCAGTAGTATACCCAGCGGGTCCTACAATGAGCAGTTCTTC. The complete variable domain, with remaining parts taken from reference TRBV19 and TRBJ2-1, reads DGGITQSPKYLFRKEGQNVTLSCEQNLNHDAMYWYRQDPGQGLRLIYYSQIVNDFQKGDIAEGYSVSREKKESFPLTVTSAQKNPTAFYLCASSIPSGSYNEQFFGPGTRLTVL.

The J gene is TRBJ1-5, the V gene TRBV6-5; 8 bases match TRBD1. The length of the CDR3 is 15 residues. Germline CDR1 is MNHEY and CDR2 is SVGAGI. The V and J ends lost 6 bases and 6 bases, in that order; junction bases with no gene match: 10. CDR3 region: CASRSSRDRPQPQHF. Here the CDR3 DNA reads TGTGCCAGCAGATCTTCCCGGGACAGGCCTCAGCCCCAGCATTTT.

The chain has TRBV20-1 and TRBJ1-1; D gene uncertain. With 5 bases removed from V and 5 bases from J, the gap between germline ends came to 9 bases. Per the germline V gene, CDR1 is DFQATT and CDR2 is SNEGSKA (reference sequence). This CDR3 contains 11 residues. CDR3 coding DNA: TGCAGTGCTCGGGAGAGGACTGAAGCTTTCTTT. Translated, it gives CSARERTEAFF.

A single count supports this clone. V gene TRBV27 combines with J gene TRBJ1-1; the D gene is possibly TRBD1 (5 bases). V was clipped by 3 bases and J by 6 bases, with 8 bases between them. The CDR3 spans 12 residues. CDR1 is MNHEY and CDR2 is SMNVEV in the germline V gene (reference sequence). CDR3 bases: TGTGCCAGCAGTTTCCCGGGGGCTGAAGCTTTCTTT. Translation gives CASSFPGAEAFF.

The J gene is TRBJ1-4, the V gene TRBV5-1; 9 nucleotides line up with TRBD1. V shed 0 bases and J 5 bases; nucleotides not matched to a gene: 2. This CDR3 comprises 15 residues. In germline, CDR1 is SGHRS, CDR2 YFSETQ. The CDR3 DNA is TGCGCCAGCAGCTTGGCCGGGACAGGGAATGAAAAACTGTTTTTT. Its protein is CASSLAGTGNEKLFF.

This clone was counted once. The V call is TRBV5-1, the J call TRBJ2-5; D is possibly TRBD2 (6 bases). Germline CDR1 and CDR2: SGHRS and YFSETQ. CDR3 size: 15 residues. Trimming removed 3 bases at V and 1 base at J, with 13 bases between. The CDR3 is CASSSRGVTQETQYF. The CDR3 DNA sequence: TGCGCCAGCAGCTCCCGCGGGGTTACCCAAGAGACCCAGTACTTC.

The CDR3 sequence: CASSLGGRRGIQYF. Here the CDR3 DNA reads TGTGCCAGCAGTTTGGGAGGGAGACGGGGCATTCAGTACTTC. This chain links TRBV28 with TRBJ2-4; 7 bases align to TRBD2. The CDR3 is 14 residues long. Germline loops: CDR1 MDHEN, CDR2 SYDVKM. The V gene end was trimmed by 3 bases and the J gene end by 9 bases; junction bases not matched to a gene: 8.

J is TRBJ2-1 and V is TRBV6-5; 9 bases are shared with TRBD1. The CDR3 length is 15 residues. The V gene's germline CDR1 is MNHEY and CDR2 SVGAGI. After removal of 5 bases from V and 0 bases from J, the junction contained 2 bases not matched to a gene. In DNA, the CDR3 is TGTGCCAGCAGTACGGACAGGGGCTCCTACAATGAGCAGTTCTTC. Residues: CASSTDRGSYNEQFF.

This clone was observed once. This CDR3 reads CASSSGTDYEQYF. DNA of the CDR3: TGTGCCAGCAGTTCCGGAACAGATTACGAGCAGTACTTC. V and J are TRBV6-5 and TRBJ2-7; D gene uncertain. Germline CDR1 is MNHEY and CDR2 is SVGAGI. This CDR3 is 13 amino acids long. The V end was cut by 4 bases, the J end by 4 bases, with 11 bases between.

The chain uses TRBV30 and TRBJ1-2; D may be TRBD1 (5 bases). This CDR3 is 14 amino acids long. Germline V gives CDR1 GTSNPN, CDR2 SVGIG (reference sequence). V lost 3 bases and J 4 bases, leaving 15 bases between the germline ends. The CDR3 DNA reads TGTGCCTGGAGCTCCGGGACTATTCTCTATGGCTACACCTTC. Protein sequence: CAWSSGTILYGYTF.

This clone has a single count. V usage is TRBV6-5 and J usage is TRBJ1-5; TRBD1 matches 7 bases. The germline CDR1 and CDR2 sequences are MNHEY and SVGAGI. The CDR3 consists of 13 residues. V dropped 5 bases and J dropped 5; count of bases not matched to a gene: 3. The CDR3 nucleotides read TGTGCCAGCAGTGACAGGGTGCATCAGCCCCAGCATTTT. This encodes CASSDRVHQPQHF.

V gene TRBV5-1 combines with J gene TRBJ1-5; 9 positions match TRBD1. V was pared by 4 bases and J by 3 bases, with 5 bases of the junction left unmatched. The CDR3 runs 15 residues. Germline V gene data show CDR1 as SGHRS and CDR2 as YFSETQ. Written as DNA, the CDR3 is TGCGCCAGCAGCCTGGGACAGGGCTTCAATCAGCCCCAGCATTTT. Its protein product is CASSLGQGFNQPQHF. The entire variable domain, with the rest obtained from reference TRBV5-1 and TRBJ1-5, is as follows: KAGVTQTPRYLIKTRGQQVTLSCSPISGHRSVSWYQQTPGQGLQFLFEYFSETQRNKGNFPGRFSGRQFSNSRSEMNVSTLELGDSALYLCASSLGQGFNQPQHFGDGTRLSIL.

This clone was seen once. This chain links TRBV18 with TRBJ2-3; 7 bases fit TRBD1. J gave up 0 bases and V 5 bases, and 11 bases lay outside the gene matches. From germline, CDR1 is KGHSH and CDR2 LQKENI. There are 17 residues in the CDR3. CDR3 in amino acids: CASSWRTGHSSTDTQYF. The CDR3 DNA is TGTGCCAGCTCATGGAGGACAGGACATTCTAGCACAGATACGCAGTATTTT.

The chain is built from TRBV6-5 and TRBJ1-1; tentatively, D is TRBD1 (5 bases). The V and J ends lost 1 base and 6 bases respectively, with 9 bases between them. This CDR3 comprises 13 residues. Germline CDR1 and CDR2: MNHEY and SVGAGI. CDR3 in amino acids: CASSYFQGAEAFF. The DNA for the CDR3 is TGTGCCAGCAGTTACTTTCAGGGTGCTGAAGCTTTCTTT.

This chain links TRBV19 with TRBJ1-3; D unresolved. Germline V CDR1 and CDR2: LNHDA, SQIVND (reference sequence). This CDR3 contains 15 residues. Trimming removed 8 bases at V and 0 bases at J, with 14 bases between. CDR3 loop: CASRHRRDSGNTIYF. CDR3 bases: TGTGCCAGTCGACACCGACGGGACTCTGGAAACACCATATATTTT.

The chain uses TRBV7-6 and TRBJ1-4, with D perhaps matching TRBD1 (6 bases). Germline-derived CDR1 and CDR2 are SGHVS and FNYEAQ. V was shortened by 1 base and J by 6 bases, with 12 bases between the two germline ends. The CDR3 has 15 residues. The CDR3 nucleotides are TGTGCCAGCAGCTTAGTTACAGGGCGTGATGAAAAACTGTTTTTT. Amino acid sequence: CASSLVTGRDEKLFF.

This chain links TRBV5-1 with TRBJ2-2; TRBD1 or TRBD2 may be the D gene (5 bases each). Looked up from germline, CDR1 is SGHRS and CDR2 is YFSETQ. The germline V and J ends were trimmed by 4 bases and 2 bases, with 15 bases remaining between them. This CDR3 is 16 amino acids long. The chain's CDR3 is CASSLGVSFNTGELFF. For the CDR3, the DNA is TGCGCCAGCAGCCTGGGGGTTAGCTTCAACACCGGGGAGCTGTTTTTT.

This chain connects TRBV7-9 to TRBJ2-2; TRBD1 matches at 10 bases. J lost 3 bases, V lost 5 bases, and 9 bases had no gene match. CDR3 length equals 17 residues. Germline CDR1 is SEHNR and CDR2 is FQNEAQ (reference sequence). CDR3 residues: CASSQTRTGGDTGELFF. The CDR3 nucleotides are TGTGCCAGCAGCCAAACACGGACAGGGGGGGACACCGGGGAGCTGTTTTTT.

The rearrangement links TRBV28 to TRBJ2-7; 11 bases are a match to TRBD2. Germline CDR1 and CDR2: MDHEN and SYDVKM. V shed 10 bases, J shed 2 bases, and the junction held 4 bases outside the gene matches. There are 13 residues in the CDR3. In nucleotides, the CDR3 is TGTGCCACGAGACTAGCGGGGACCTACGAGCAGTACTTC. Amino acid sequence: CATRLAGTYEQYF. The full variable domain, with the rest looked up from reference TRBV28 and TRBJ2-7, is DVKVTQSSRYLVKRTGEKVFLECVQDMDHENMFWYRQDPGLGLRLIYFSYDVKMKEKGDIPEGYSVSREKKERFSLILESASTNQTSMYLCATRLAGTYEQYFGPGTRLTVT.

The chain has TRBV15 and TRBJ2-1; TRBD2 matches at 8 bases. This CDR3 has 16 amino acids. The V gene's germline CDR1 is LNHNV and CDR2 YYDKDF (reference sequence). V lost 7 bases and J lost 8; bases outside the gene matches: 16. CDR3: CATTPVGGGLSYEQFF. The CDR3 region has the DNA TGTGCCACCACCCCCGTCGGCGGGGGGCTCAGTTATGAGCAGTTCTTC.

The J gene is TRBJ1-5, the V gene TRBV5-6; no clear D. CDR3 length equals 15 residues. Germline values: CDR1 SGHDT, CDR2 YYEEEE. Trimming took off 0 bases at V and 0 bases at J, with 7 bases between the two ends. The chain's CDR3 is CASSLDQISNQPQHF. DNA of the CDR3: TGTGCCAGCAGCTTGGATCAGATTAGCAATCAGCCCCAGCATTTT.

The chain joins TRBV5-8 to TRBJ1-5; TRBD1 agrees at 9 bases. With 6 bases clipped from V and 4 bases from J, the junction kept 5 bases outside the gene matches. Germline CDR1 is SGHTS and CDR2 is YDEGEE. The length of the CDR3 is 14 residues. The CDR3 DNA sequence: TGTGCCAGCACCATCGACAGGGGGAATCAGCCCCAGCATTTT. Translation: CASTIDRGNQPQHF.